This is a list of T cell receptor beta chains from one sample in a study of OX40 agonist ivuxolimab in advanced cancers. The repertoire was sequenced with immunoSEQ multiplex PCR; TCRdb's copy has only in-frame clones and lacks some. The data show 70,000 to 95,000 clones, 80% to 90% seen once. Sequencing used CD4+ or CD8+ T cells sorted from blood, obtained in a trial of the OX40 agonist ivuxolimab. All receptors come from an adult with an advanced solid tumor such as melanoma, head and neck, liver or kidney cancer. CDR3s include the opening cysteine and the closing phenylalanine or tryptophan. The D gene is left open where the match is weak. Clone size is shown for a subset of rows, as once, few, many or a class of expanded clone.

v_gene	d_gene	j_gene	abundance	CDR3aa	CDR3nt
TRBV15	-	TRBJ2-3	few	CATSRVGAAIDTQYF	TGTGCCACCAGCAGAGTTGGAGCAGCGATAGATACGCAGTATTTT
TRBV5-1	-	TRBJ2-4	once	CASSPIVPGRNIQYF	TGCGCCAGCAGCCCTATTGTACCGGGACGGAACATTCAGTACTTC
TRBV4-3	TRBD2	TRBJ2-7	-	CASSRDYQYEQYF	TGCGCCAGCAGCCGGGACTATCAATACGAGCAGTACTTC
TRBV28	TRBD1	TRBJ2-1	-	CASKGQNRSEQFF	TGTGCCAGCAAGGGACAGAACCGGTCTGAGCAGTTCTTC
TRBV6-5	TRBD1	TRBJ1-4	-	CASSYGRQGSEKLFF	TGTGCCAGCAGTTACGGAAGACAGGGCTCTGAAAAACTGTTTTTT
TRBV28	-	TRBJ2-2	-	CASSPGTLNTGELFF	TGTGCCAGCAGTCCCGGGACATTAAACACCGGGGAGCTGTTTTTT
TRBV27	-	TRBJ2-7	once	CASSFEVLMGEQYF	TGTGCCAGCAGTTTTGAGGTCTTAATGGGCGAGCAGTACTTC
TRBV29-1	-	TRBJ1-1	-	CSVEYPGTTEAFF	TGCAGCGTTGAGTACCCGGGGACCACTGAAGCTTTCTTT
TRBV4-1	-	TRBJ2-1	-	CASSQAQSYNEQFF	TGCGCCAGCAGCCAAGCTCAATCCTACAATGAGCAGTTCTTC
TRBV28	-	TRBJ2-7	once	CAISPRDREQYF	TGTGCCATCTCCCCCCGGGATCGCGAGCAGTACTTC
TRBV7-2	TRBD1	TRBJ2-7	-	CASSLNRGPPLNEQYF	TGTGCCAGCAGCTTGAACAGGGGGCCCCCTTTAAACGAGCAGTACTTC
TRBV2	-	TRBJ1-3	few	CATSSGNTIYF	TGTGCCACCTCCTCTGGAAACACCATATATTTT
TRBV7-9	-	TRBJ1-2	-	CASSPHSGYGYTF	TGTGCCAGCAGCCCACATTCGGGCTATGGCTACACCTTC
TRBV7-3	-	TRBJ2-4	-	CASSLGIRDIQYF	TGTGCCAGCAGCCTCGGAATAAGGGACATTCAGTACTTC
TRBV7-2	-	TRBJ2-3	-	CASSLVASVADTQYF	TGTGCCAGCAGCTTAGTGGCTAGCGTGGCAGATACGCAGTATTTT
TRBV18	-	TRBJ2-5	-	CASSLGQKETQYF	TGTGCCAGCTCACTTGGACAGAAAGAGACCCAGTACTTC
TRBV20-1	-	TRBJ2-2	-	CSAGETGELFF	TGCAGTGCTGGGGAAACCGGGGAGCTGTTTTTT
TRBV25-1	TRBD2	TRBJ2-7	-	CASSEYGGAGEGYEQYF	TGTGCCAGCAGTGAATATGGCGGAGCGGGGGAGGGCTACGAGCAGTACTTC
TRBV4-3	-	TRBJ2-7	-	CASSPGGASSYEQYF	TGCGCCAGCAGCCCAGGGGGGGCCTCGTCCTACGAGCAGTACTTC
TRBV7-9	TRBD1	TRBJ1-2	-	CASSLAGTENGYTF	TGTGCCAGCAGCCTGGCCGGGACAGAGAATGGCTACACCTTC
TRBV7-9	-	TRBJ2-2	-	CASSFEGAGELFF	TGTGCCAGCAGCTTCGAGGGTGCCGGGGAGCTGTTTTTT
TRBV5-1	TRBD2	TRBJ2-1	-	CASSPGTSGRGLSSYNEQFF	TGCGCCAGCAGCCCCGGGACTAGCGGGAGAGGCCTTTCCTCCTACAATGAGCAGTTCTTC
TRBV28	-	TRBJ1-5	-	CASSLFSRVRFRNQPQHF	TGTGCCAGCAGTTTATTTTCCCGGGTAAGGTTTCGCAATCAGCCCCAGCATTTT
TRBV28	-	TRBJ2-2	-	CASSSGSTGTGELFF	TGTGCCAGCAGTTCGGGATCCACGGGCACCGGGGAGCTGTTTTTT
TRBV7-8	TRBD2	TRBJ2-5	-	CASSLVFSTSGGAEETQYF	TGTGCCAGCAGCTTAGTGTTTTCGACTAGCGGGGGGGCCGAGGAGACCCAGTACTTC
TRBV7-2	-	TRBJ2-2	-	CASSRGRNTGELFF	TGTGCCAGCAGCAGGGGAAGGAACACCGGGGAGCTGTTTTTT
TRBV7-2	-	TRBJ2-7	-	CASSPRTRYEQYF	TGTGCCAGCAGCCCCCGAACTAGATACGAGCAGTACTTC
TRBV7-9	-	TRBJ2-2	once	CASSLPGRVDTGELFF	TGTGCCAGCAGCTTACCCGGCAGGGTGGACACCGGGGAGCTGTTTTTT
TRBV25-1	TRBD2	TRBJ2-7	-	CASSELAGATYEQYF	TGTGCCAGCAGTGAACTTGCGGGAGCCACCTACGAGCAGTACTTC
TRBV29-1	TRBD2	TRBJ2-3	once	CSVEFLAGRTDTQYF	TGCAGCGTTGAATTCCTAGCGGGGCGCACAGATACGCAGTATTTT
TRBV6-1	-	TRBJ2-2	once	CASRLTDTGELFF	TGTGCCAGCCGGCTAACTGACACCGGGGAGCTGTTTTTT
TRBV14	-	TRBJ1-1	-	CASSQGIIPKIFF	TGTGCCAGCAGCCAGGGGATAATTCCGAAAATTTTCTTT
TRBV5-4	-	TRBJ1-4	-	CASSQDALGAYRNEKLFF	TGTGCCAGCAGCCAAGACGCCTTGGGGGCGTACCGTAATGAAAAACTGTTTTTT
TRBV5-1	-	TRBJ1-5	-	CASSLVGDSNQPQHF	TGCGCCAGCAGCTTGGTCGGGGATAGCAATCAGCCCCAGCATTTT
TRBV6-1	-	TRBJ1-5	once	CASSEAMDVSNQPQHF	TGTGCCAGCAGTGAAGCGATGGACGTTAGCAATCAGCCCCAGCATTTT
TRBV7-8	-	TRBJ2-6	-	CASSPNVGGHSSGANVLTF	TGTGCCAGCAGCCCCAATGTCGGCGGACACAGCTCTGGGGCCAACGTCCTGACTTTC
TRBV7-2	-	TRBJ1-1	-	CASSLTENTEAFF	TGTGCCAGCAGCTTGACAGAGAACACTGAAGCTTTCTTT
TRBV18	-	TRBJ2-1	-	CASSPLGSYNEQFF	TGTGCCAGCTCACCCCTCGGATCGTACAATGAGCAGTTCTTC
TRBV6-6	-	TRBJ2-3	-	CASRAHTRFTDTQYF	TGTGCCAGCCGGGCCCACACACGGTTCACAGATACGCAGTATTTT
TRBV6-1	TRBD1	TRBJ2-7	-	CASSFGQGRGEQYF	TGTGCCAGCAGTTTCGGACAGGGAAGGGGGGAGCAGTACTTC
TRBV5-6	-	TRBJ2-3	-	CASSLYRGSSTDTQYF	TGTGCCAGCAGCCTCTATCGCGGTTCTAGCACAGATACGCAGTATTTT
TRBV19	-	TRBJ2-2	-	CASSIPGTNTGELFF	TGTGCCAGTAGTATACCCGGGACAAACACCGGGGAGCTGTTTTTT